Below are 18 T cell receptor beta chains sequenced from a single sample in a study of shared clonotypes between healthy human individuals. Sequencing was performed with immunoSEQ multiplex PCR; in TCRdb, only in-frame clones are kept and a portion is missing. In the table there are more than 600,000 clones, roughly 94% of which are singletons. CD45RO-negative cells were positively selected for CCR7, leaving out terminally differentiated effector memory CD45RA+ cells. The sequencing sample was made of naive CD8+ T cells sorted from blood. Every receptor here comes from a young man in good health.

The rearrangement links TRBV11-2 to TRBJ2-7; the D gene is possibly TRBD2 (5 bases). Trimming shortened V by 4 bases and J by 4 bases, and 23 bases separated the two germline ends. The CDR3 covers 17 residues. Germline V gene data show CDR1 as SGHAT and CDR2 as FQNNGV. The CDR3 reads CASSSFRALGREYEQYF. In nucleotides, the CDR3 is TGTGCCAGCAGCTCCTTTCGGGCTCTCGGTAGGGAGTACGAGCAGTACTTC.

The genes are TRBV5-1 and TRBJ2-7, with 7 bases matching TRBD2. Germline V gives CDR1 SGHRS, CDR2 YFSETQ. With 3 bases clipped from V and 3 bases from J, the junction kept 6 bases outside the gene matches. The CDR3 sequence is 14 residues long. The chain's CDR3 is CASSSSGLYYEQYF. CDR3 in DNA: TGCGCCAGCAGCTCTTCGGGACTATACTACGAGCAGTACTTC.

The J gene is TRBJ2-3, the V gene TRBV7-9; 9 bases align to TRBD2. From germline, CDR1 is SEHNR and CDR2 FQNEAQ (reference sequence). The V and J ends lost 3 bases and 5 bases, in that order; junction bases with no gene match: 6. The CDR3 consists of 15 residues. As DNA, the CDR3 is TGTGCCAGCAGCTTGAGGCGGGAGGGGAGAGATACGCAGTATTTT. Residues: CASSLRREGRDTQYF.

The chain has TRBV7-9 and TRBJ1-1; D is undetermined. The CDR3 contains 12 residues. The V end was cut by 1 base, the J end by 8 bases, with 8 bases between. Germline V gives CDR1 SEHNR, CDR2 FQNEAQ (reference sequence). In nucleotides, the CDR3 is TGTGCCAGCAGCTTAGAACCAGAAGAAGCTTTCTTT. This gives the protein CASSLEPEEAFF.

For this clone: Other DNA sequences in this sample translate to the same CDR3. The J gene is TRBJ2-7, the V gene TRBV27; 8 nucleotides match TRBD1. There are 14 residues in the CDR3. The germline CDR1 and CDR2 sequences are MNHEY and SMNVEV (reference sequence). Losses at the gene ends were 4 bases for V and 2 bases for J; bases not matched to a gene: 4. CDR3 residues: CASSSGQGTYEQYF. The CDR3 DNA reads as TGTGCCAGCAGTTCCGGACAGGGTACCTACGAGCAGTACTTC.

This sequence joins TRBV7-9 and TRBJ2-3; TRBD2 matches 12 bases. The CDR3 contains 18 residues. Germline values: CDR1 SEHNR, CDR2 FQNEAQ (reference sequence). Trimming took 0 bases from V and 3 from J; bases not matched to a gene: 7. CDR3: CASSLAKWGLAGTDTQYF. In nucleotides, the CDR3 is TGTGCCAGCAGCTTAGCGAAGTGGGGACTAGCGGGTACAGATACGCAGTATTTT.

The count of this clone is one. The chain links TRBV7-9 to TRBJ2-5; the match to TRBD2 covers 13 bases. Germline CDR1 and CDR2: SEHNR and FQNEAQ (reference sequence). Losses at the gene ends were 4 bases for V and 5 bases for J; bases not matched to a gene: 7. The CDR3 is made up of 16 amino acids. The CDR3 DNA follows: TGTGCCAGCAGCTCGCGGACTAGCGGGAGTGGTGAGACCCAGTACTTC. Its translation is CASSSRTSGSGETQYF.

This chain joins TRBV30 and TRBJ2-5, with 9 bases that match TRBD1. V trimming: 0 bases; J trimming: 3 bases; junction bases outside the gene matches: 5. The CDR3 sequence is 15 residues long. Germline V lookup: CDR1 GTSNPN, CDR2 SVGIG (reference sequence). CDR3 sequence reads: CAWSVGQGIEETQYF. In DNA, the CDR3 is TGTGCCTGGAGTGTCGGACAGGGGATCGAAGAGACCCAGTACTTC.

This sequence joins TRBV12-5 and TRBJ2-1; 11 bases match TRBD2. This CDR3 is 18 amino acids long. Losses at the gene ends were 6 bases for V and 0 bases for J; bases not matched to a gene: 10. Germline loops: CDR1 LGHNT, CDR2 FRNRAP. This CDR3 is CASGIPGLAVDSYNEQFF. The CDR3 DNA reads TGTGCTAGTGGGATACCGGGACTAGCGGTTGACTCCTACAATGAGCAGTTCTTC.

The chain has TRBV28 and TRBJ2-7; possibly TRBD1 for D (6 bases). This CDR3 contains 19 residues. Between the trimmed V and J ends, which lost 6 bases and 4 bases, there was a span of 31 bases. Germline CDR1 MDHEN, CDR2 SYDVKM. The CDR3 coding sequence is TGTGCCAGCAGCCAAGGCCACACAGGGACCCCGATCGAGAGATACGAGCAGTACTTC. It specifies CASSQGHTGTPIERYEQYF.

Of note for this clone: A read error may produce the germline difference seen at one junction end. The chain employs TRBV7-7 and TRBJ1-3; D is possibly TRBD1 (6 bases). The CDR3 consists of 15 residues. Germline CDR1 SSHAT, CDR2 FNYEAQ (reference sequence). CDR3: CASSPQGSSGNTIYF. In DNA, the CDR3 is TGTGCTAGCAGCCCACAGGGTAGCTCTGGAAACACCATATATTTT.

The V gene is TRBV27, the J gene TRBJ1-1; TRBD1 matches at 8 bases. Germline V gene sequence: CDR1 MNHEY, CDR2 SMNVEV (reference sequence). CDR3 length: 14 residues. The V segment lost 2 bases and the J segment 5 bases; nucleotides outside the gene matches: 4. In nucleotides, the CDR3 is TGTGCCAGCAGTTTACAGGGGGCGGCTACTGAAGCTTTCTTT. Translation gives CASSLQGAATEAFF.

Turning to this clone: Other DNA sequences in this sample translate to the same CDR3. The CDR3 is CASSPPAGGPYEQYF. CDR3 nucleotides: TGTGCCAGCTCACCACCGGCAGGGGGCCCCTACGAGCAGTACTTC. V and J are TRBV18 and TRBJ2-7; 8 nucleotides agree with TRBD1. V was clipped by 0 bases and J by 2 bases; unmatched bases: 3. There are 15 residues in the CDR3. Germline CDR1 reads KGHSH; CDR2 reads LQKENI.

The gene calls are TRBV2 and TRBJ1-2; D ambiguous. This CDR3 has 14 amino acids. Germline V gene sequence: CDR1 SNHLY, CDR2 FYNNEI. The V end was cut by 6 bases, the J end by 3 bases, with 14 bases between. For the CDR3, the DNA is TGTGCCAGCAGCGAAACTAATACGGACTATGGCTACACCTTC. Translating it yields CASSETNTDYGYTF.

The chain employs TRBV4-3 and TRBJ2-2; D remains ambiguous. V lost 0 bases and J lost 2, with 10 bases in between. Per germline, CDR1 LGHNA and CDR2 YSLEER. CDR3 length equals 16 residues. CDR3 DNA: TGCGCCAGCAGCCAAGATGCACGGCCTAACACCGGGGAGCTGTTTTTT. This translates into CASSQDARPNTGELFF.

The rearrangement links TRBV5-1 to TRBJ2-1, with 10 bases matching TRBD1. CDR1 SGHRS and CDR2 YFSETQ come from the germline V gene. The CDR3 extends over 19 amino acids. The ends lost 3 bases at V and 9 bases at J; junction bases unmatched: 21. CDR3 coding DNA: TGCGCCAGCAGCTCGCCTCCTTTCCCGGGGACAGGGGAAGTGGGTGAGCAGTTCTTC. Translation: CASSSPPFPGTGEVGEQFF.

The chain recombines TRBV4-1 with TRBJ1-3, with D maybe TRBD1 (5 bases). Germline V CDR1 and CDR2: MGHRA, YSYEKL. CDR3 size: 17 residues. The V gene lost 0 bases and the J gene lost 0 bases, with 12 bases spanning the gap. The CDR3 DNA reads TGCGCCAGCAGCCAAGAAGAGACAGTGACCTCTGGAAACACCATATATTTT. Translation gives CASSQEETVTSGNTIYF.

The gene calls are TRBV7-4 and TRBJ2-7; D unresolved. Between the trimmed V and J ends, which lost 1 base and 0 bases, there was a span of 10 bases. Germline CDR1 and CDR2: SGHVT and SQSDAQ. The CDR3 is 15 amino acids. As DNA, the CDR3 is TGTGCCAGCAGCTTAGGGTGGCCAATCTCCTACGAGCAGTACTTC. Encoded protein: CASSLGWPISYEQYF.